The 6 T cell receptor beta chains presented below share a single source sample, sequenced in a study of shared clonotypes between healthy human individuals. The repertoire was sequenced with immunoSEQ multiplex PCR; TCRdb's copy has only in-frame clones and lacks some. The repertoire consists of some 900,000 clones, with approximately 80% occurring once and the leading ten covering 1.5%. Sequenced input: memory CD4+ T cells sorted from blood. Specified subset: CD45RA-negative fraction. All receptors derive from a man between 18 and 35 years old in good health.

CDR3 nucleotide sequence: TGTGCCAGCAGAACTACCCCCCAAGATACGCAGTATTTT. It translates to CASRTTPQDTQYF. The rearrangement joins TRBV5-4 to TRBJ2-3; D is unclear. This CDR3 region has 13 residues. In germline, CDR1 is SGHNT, CDR2 YYREEE (reference sequence). Trimming left V 5 bases short and J 5 bases short, with 12 bases between.

This clone showed up just once. V is TRBV7-2 and J is TRBJ1-2, with 11 bases matching TRBD1. V shed 0 bases, J shed 3 bases, and the junction held 3 bases outside the gene matches. The CDR3 has 16 residues. In germline, CDR1 is SGHTA, CDR2 FQGNSA. In DNA, the CDR3 is TGTGCCAGCAGCTTAGCCCCGGGACAGGGGGACTATGGCTACACCTTC. It translates to CASSLAPGQGDYGYTF.

As DNA, the CDR3 is TGTGCCAGCAGCTTAGGAACGACAGTTAGCAATCAGCCCCAGCATTTT. Its translation is CASSLGTTVSNQPQHF. The gene calls are TRBV7-8 and TRBJ1-5, with a weak D call TRBD1 (5 bases). The CDR3 runs 16 residues. V was shortened by 1 base and J by 0 bases, with 10 bases between the two germline ends. Germline lookup yields CDR1 SGHVS and CDR2 FQNEAQ.

The chain combines TRBV28 with TRBJ1-2; TRBD1 agrees at 8 bases. Germline V CDR1 and CDR2: MDHEN, SYDVKM. CDR3 size: 17 residues. V shed 9 bases, J shed 2 bases, and the junction held 17 bases outside the gene matches. CDR3 nucleotides: TGTGCCAGTTTTTCCCGGACAGGGAGGGAAAAAAACTATGGCTACACCTTC. It encodes CASFSRTGREKNYGYTF.

This chain connects TRBV6-5 to TRBJ1-2, with 7 bases matching TRBD1. J gave up 5 bases and V 6 bases, and 3 bases lay outside the gene matches. Germline lookup yields CDR1 MNHEY and CDR2 SVGAGI. The CDR3 covers 12 residues. CDR3 region: CASSKQGYGYTF. CDR3 in DNA: TGTGCCAGCAGCAAACAGGGGTATGGCTACACCTTC.

V and J are TRBV6-5 and TRBJ1-3, with 8 bases that match TRBD1. V lost 5 bases, J lost 4 bases, and 4 bases stayed unmatched. The germline CDR1 and CDR2 sequences are MNHEY and SVGAGI. The CDR3 is made up of 14 amino acids. This CDR3 reads CASSRGQVGNTIYF. The CDR3 nucleotides read TGTGCCAGCAGTCGGGGACAGGTGGGAAACACCATATATTTT.